This TCR beta chain was observed in a study of blood T cell repertoires in COVID-19. Study-level information: The United States, Italy and Spain provided the acute and convalescent COVID-19 samples. In each case, the material was cDNA or gDNA derived from T cells, B-cell-depleted T cells, or PBMCs.

Per germline, CDR1 MNHEY and CDR2 SMNVEV (reference sequence). Trimming removed 3 bases from V and 1 base from J; junction bases left unmatched: 11. This CDR3 is 18 amino acids long. In the authors' methods: From reference gene primer amplification, estimates of nucleated cell counts were derived. Produced via immunoSEQ multiplex PCR; TCRdb's table is partial and in-frame only. V and J calls and clone size come straight from that table; D and trimming were deduced from the DNA. The sample holds over 350,000 clones, about 89% seen once. The sequenced sample was peripheral blood. The sequence came from a woman younger than 45 with acute or convalescent COVID-19. The chain has TRBV27 and TRBJ2-3, with 9 bases lining up with TRBD2. CDR3 protein: CASSFFSALAGGTDTQYF. The CDR3 DNA is TGTGCCAGCAGTTTTTTCTCGGCCTTAGCGGGGGGCACAGATACGCAGTATTTT.